These 16 T cell receptor beta chains were sequenced from one sample in a study of metastatic and nonmetastatic thyroid tumors. From the PCR reads, TCRdb re-called clones with MiXCR. This sample has fewer than 40,000 clones, with 25% to 30% found just once. Patients had received no treatment of any kind before thyroid surgery. What was sequenced was blood. These receptors were collected from a female donor with papillary thyroid cancer or a benign thyroid nodule (not recorded which). Some clones in this sample may be carry-over from other donors' samples.

This clone qualifies as medium-sized. This chain connects TRBV28 to TRBJ2-7, with TRBD2 matching over 7 bases. CDR1 and CDR2 from the germline V gene are MDHEN and SYDVKM. CDR3 size: 16 residues. J lost 0 bases, V lost 5 bases, and 10 bases had no gene match. CDR3 nucleotides: TGTGCCAGCAGTCCCTTAACTAGCGCGAGCTCCTACGAGCAGTACTTC. Protein: CASSPLTSASSYEQYF.

Notes on this clone: The missing conserved phenylalanine or tryptophan at the end of this CDR3 makes a read error likely. The V call is TRBV30, the J call TRBJ2-5; the D gene is possibly TRBD2 (6 bases). V gave up 3 bases and J gave up 3 bases, with 23 bases separating them. This CDR3 spans 17 amino acids. Germline CDR1 GTSNPN, CDR2 SVGIG (reference sequence). The CDR3 spells CAWRKKTSGMSEETQYL. In DNA, the CDR3 is TGTGCCTGGAGAAAGAAGACTAGTGGGATGAGCGAAGAGACCCAGTACCTC.

There are many counts of this clone. This chain connects TRBV7-8 to TRBJ2-1; D unclear. CDR1 and CDR2 from the germline V gene are SGHVS and FQNEAQ. This CDR3 is 16 amino acids long. V was shortened by 5 bases and J by 4 bases, with 18 bases between the two germline ends. The DNA of the CDR3 is TGTGCCAGCAGCCAGCCCGGAGTGAGCACGTACAATGAGCAGTTCTTC. Its translation: CASSQPGVSTYNEQFF.

This rearrangement joins TRBV5-1 to TRBJ1-6; 7 bases map to TRBD1. The CDR3 is 16 residues long. Germline V gives CDR1 SGHRS, CDR2 YFSETQ. V trimming: 4 bases; J trimming: 4 bases; junction bases outside the gene matches: 8. This CDR3 is CASSPRTGEYNSPLHF. The DNA of the CDR3 is TGCGCCAGCAGCCCCCGAACAGGGGAATATAATTCACCCCTCCACTTT.

The table lists this clone with a few counts. This chain connects TRBV29-1 to TRBJ2-1; the D is unclear. This CDR3 has 11 residues. Per germline, CDR1 SQVTM and CDR2 ANQGSEA. The V end was cut by 0 bases, the J end by 3 bases, with 0 bases between. The CDR3: CSVEDYNEQFF. The CDR3 DNA reads as TGCAGCGTTGAAGACTACAATGAGCAGTTCTTC.

As concerns this clone: A read error is likely, as this CDR3 ends without the conserved phenylalanine or tryptophan. V is TRBV24-1 and J is TRBJ2-1; D ambiguous. This CDR3 has 11 amino acids. CDR1 and CDR2 (germline): KGHDR, SFDVKD. Trimming shortened V by 6 bases and J by 13 bases, and 12 bases separated the two germline ends. Here the CDR3 reads CATSYADDQFI. DNA for the CDR3: TGTGCCACCAGTTATGCGGACGATCAGTTCATC.

The rearrangement links TRBV27 to TRBJ2-1; a weak D match, TRBD1 (6 bases). This CDR3 region has 17 residues. Germline V gene lookup returns CDR1 MNHEY and CDR2 SMNVEV (reference sequence). Trimming left V 4 bases short and J 1 base short, with 17 bases between. The CDR3 is CASSWGSRQGSYNEQFF. Written as DNA, the CDR3 is TGTGCCAGCAGTTGGGGCTCCCGGCAGGGGTCCTACAATGAGCAGTTCTTC.

The chain employs TRBV30 and TRBJ1-2, with a possible D match to TRBD1 (5 bases). V was pared by 3 bases and J by 4 bases, with 12 bases between. Germline V gives CDR1 GTSNPN, CDR2 SVGIG (reference sequence). The CDR3 runs 13 residues. As DNA, the CDR3 is TGTGCCTGGAGCAGGGTCCAGACCTATGGCTACACCTTC. Translating it yields CAWSRVQTYGYTF.

This clone appeared many times. Other nucleotide sequences in the sample specify the same CDR3. This rearrangement joins TRBV18 to TRBJ1-1; D remains unclear. This CDR3 is built from 13 residues. Germline CDR1 is KGHSH and CDR2 is LQKENI. V lost 2 bases and J 1 base, leaving 5 bases between the germline ends. The DNA of the CDR3 is TGTGCCAGCTCACCAAAGGGGAACACTGAAGCTTTCTTT. Encoded protein: CASSPKGNTEAFF.

This clone was picked up a small number of times. The rearrangement links TRBV6-2 or TRBV6-3 to TRBJ2-7; 12 positions agree with TRBD2. This CDR3 is 16 amino acids long. Trimming cost V 2 bases and J 0 bases; bases outside gene matches: 2. The germline V gene encodes CDR1 MNHEY and CDR2 SVGEGT. CDR3 amino acids: CASSYPLAGGSYEQYF. For the CDR3, the DNA is TGTGCCAGCAGTTACCCACTAGCGGGAGGCTCCTACGAGCAGTACTTC.

This clone occurred many times. The rearrangement joins TRBV14 to TRBJ1-3; no clear D. The CDR3 runs 14 residues. V lost 1 base, J lost 1 base, and 5 bases lay in between. Germline assignment: CDR1 SGHDN and CDR2 FVKESK. This CDR3 is CASSQGLSGNTIYF. The CDR3 DNA reads TGTGCCAGCAGCCAAGGATTGTCTGGAAACACCATATATTTT.

In this sample, this clone turned up many times. The CDR3 nucleotides are TGTGCCAGCAGCTTACAAGGGACAGAACCCTCCTACAATGAGCAGTTCTTC. It is translated as CASSLQGTEPSYNEQFF. This chain joins TRBV7-9 and TRBJ2-1, with 7 bases matching TRBD1. CDR1 and CDR2 from the germline V gene are SEHNR and FQNEAQ (reference sequence). The CDR3 is 17 residues long. The ends lost 2 bases at V and 0 bases at J; junction bases unmatched: 7.

This clone was seen ten or more times. The V gene is TRBV10-3, the J gene TRBJ1-5; no reliable D call. The CDR3 is 14 amino acids. CDR1 and CDR2 (germline): ENHRY, SYGVKD. The V end was cut by 11 bases, the J end by 0 bases, with 14 bases between. CDR3 region: CASDTADSNQPQHF. DNA for the CDR3: TGTGCCTCAGATACAGCCGATAGCAATCAGCCCCAGCATTTT.

About this clone itself: A read error may account for a junction end that differs from germline. The J gene is TRBJ1-4, the V gene TRBV5-1, with TRBD1 as a possible D gene (6 bases). The CDR3 extends over 14 amino acids. Germline-derived CDR1 and CDR2 are SGHRS and YFSETQ. CDR3 coding DNA: TGCGCCAGCAGCTTCGGGACACATAATGAAAACCTGTTTTTT. This codes for CASSFGTHNENLFF.

The chain combines TRBV20-1 with TRBJ2-1, with TRBD2 identical over 13 bases. J was trimmed by 1 base and V by 5 bases; bases with no gene match: 5. The CDR3 sequence is 16 residues long. Looked up from germline, CDR1 is DFQATT and CDR2 is SNEGSKA (reference sequence). The CDR3 DNA is TGCAGTGCTGCTGGGACTAGCGGGACATCCTACAATGAGCAGTTCTTC. It specifies CSAAGTSGTSYNEQFF.

A few counts support this clone. This rearrangement joins TRBV4-3 to TRBJ2-3; D not certain. Per germline, CDR1 LGHNA and CDR2 YSLEER. The length of the CDR3 is 14 residues. V was cut by 4 bases and J by 1 base, with 9 bases left in between. As DNA, the CDR3 is TGCGCCAGCAGCCTCGACACAGGCACAGATACGCAGTATTTT. Encoded protein: CASSLDTGTDTQYF.